Reported below is one T cell receptor beta chain. What it binds is unknown. Germline assignment: CDR1 SGHNT and CDR2 YYREEE (reference sequence). Deletions cut 4 bases from V and 0 bases from J, with 11 bases between. The CDR3 extends over 15 amino acids. The data were obtained in a study of T cell repertoires in cytomegalovirus infection. Study at large: CMV infection plus the matching HLA type was flagged by public TCR beta signatures. Study-wide results and caveats: Dominating the ex vivo response were HLA-C-restricted CMV-specific TCR beta clonotypes.

TCRdb itself ran the reads through MiXCR, one entry per CDR3 protein. This sample has 200,000 to 300,000 distinct CDR3 sequences; about 12% occur once, and the top ten carry approximately 1.8%. The rearrangement uses TRBV5-4 and TRBJ2-1; D not resolved. The origin of this receptor is a human donor in good health (CMV status not recorded). Some clones in this sample may be carry-over from other donors' samples. The sequenced sample consisted of PBMCs. The CDR3 DNA reads TGTGCCAGCAGCAATCAGTGGGGCTCCTACAATGAGCAGTTCTTC. Translated, it gives CASSNQWGSYNEQFF.